The 30 T cell receptor beta chains below were found in one sample sequenced in a study of blood T cells in healthy people across ages. Primed by a sample-barcoded 5' primer and a J-beta primer mix, a second PCR proceeded for about 7 to 11 cycles. TCRdb redid the calling of the 5' RACE reads with MiXCR, one entry per CDR3 protein. Of hundreds of thousands of distinct CDR3 sequences in the sample, roughly 26% are singletons; the top ten hold over 2.5%. The sample was also reused in another study, on T cells of mothers and their children.

The sample taken for sequencing was blood. The receptors shown here come from a boy aged 5-17 years in good health.

This chain connects TRBV5-1 to TRBJ2-3, with D perhaps matching TRBD2 (6 bases). Trimming stripped 7 bases from V and 7 bases from J, with 10 bases between. CDR1 is SGHRS, CDR2 YFSETQ, per germline. The CDR3 is 11 residues long. DNA of the CDR3: TGCGCCAGCCTGGGGGGAAATACGCAGTATTTT. This codes for CASLGGNTQYF.

There are a few counts of this clonotype. An end of the junction does not agree with germline; a read error may underlie this. The chain links TRBV7-9 to TRBJ2-5, with 9 bases lining up with TRBD2. The CDR3 has 14 residues. The germline CDR1 and CDR2 sequences are SEHNR and FQNEAQ (reference sequence). CDR3 protein: CTSSLGLAEETQYF. In nucleotides, the CDR3 is TGTACCAGCAGCTTGGGACTAGCAGAAGAGACCCAGTACTTC.

This sequence joins TRBV12-3 or TRBV12-4 and TRBJ2-7; TRBD2 aligns across 8 bases. The CDR3 covers 16 residues. The J segment lost 4 bases and the V segment lost 5 bases, leaving 13 bases of the junction unmatched. This CDR3 reads CASSVPSSGTYYEQYF. CDR3 sequence (DNA): TGTGCCAGCAGTGTACCGAGTAGCGGGACATATTACGAGCAGTACTTC.

The chain combines TRBV7-9 with TRBJ2-7, with TRBD2 matching 8 bases. This CDR3 spans 16 amino acids. Trimming took 1 base from V and 3 from J; bases not matched to a gene: 8. CDR1 is SEHNR, CDR2 FQNEAQ, per germline (reference sequence). For the CDR3, the DNA is TGTGCCAGCAGCTTAGAGCCTAGCGGGCATATCTACGAGCAGTACTTC. It specifies CASSLEPSGHIYEQYF.

This clonotype was observed a handful of times. The J gene is TRBJ1-1, the V gene TRBV5-1; 7 nucleotides match TRBD1. The germline V gene encodes CDR1 SGHRS and CDR2 YFSETQ. This CDR3 is built from 14 residues. After removal of 4 bases from V and 4 bases from J, the junction contained 7 bases not matched to a gene. CDR3 nucleotide sequence: TGCGCCAGCAGCCCCCAAGGGGGCGGCACTGAAGCTTTCTTT. As protein: CASSPQGGGTEAFF.

This chain connects TRBV19 to TRBJ1-1; D unclear. Trimming removed 8 bases at V and 1 base at J, with 14 bases between. Looked up from germline, CDR1 is LNHDA and CDR2 is SQIVND (reference sequence). CDR3 length equals 14 residues. The CDR3 DNA is TGTGCCAGTCGAGGATCAAGAAGGAACACTGAAGCTTTCTTT. Amino acids: CASRGSRRNTEAFF.

V and J are TRBV12-3 or TRBV12-4 and TRBJ2-1, with D perhaps TRBD2 (5 bases). The J call is uncertain, as TRBJ2-7 better fits the DNA end. The CDR3 consists of 12 residues. The CDR3, as DNA: TGTGCCGGCACCGGGGTCTCCTACGAGCAGTACTTC. Protein product: CAGTGVSYEQYF.

V gene TRBV5-1 combines with J gene TRBJ2-2, with 7 nucleotides matching TRBD1. The junction had 12 bases not matched to a gene; V was cut back by 0 bases and J by 10 bases. This CDR3 comprises 16 residues. Germline V lookup: CDR1 SGHRS, CDR2 YFSETQ. CDR3 region: CASSLGQGTYALELFF. In nucleotides, the CDR3 is TGCGCCAGCAGCTTGGGACAGGGTACATATGCCCTGGAGCTGTTTTTT. The whole variable domain, remainder taken from reference TRBV5-1 and TRBJ2-2, is KAGVTQTPRYLIKTRGQQVTLSCSPISGHRSVSWYQQTPGQGLQFLFEYFSETQRNKGNFPGRFSGRQFSNSRSEMNVSTLELGDSALYLCASSLGQGTYALELFFGEGSRLTVL.

The J gene is TRBJ1-5, the V gene TRBV12-3 or TRBV12-4; 7 nucleotides align to TRBD1. This CDR3 is 14 amino acids long. J was trimmed by 7 bases and V by 3 bases; bases with no gene match: 6. CDR3: CASSLTGRGQPQHF. In DNA, the CDR3 is TGTGCCAGCAGTTTGACAGGGAGGGGACAGCCCCAGCATTTT.

The genes are TRBV3-1 and TRBJ1-4, with D unclear. The CDR3 extends over 15 amino acids. Looked up from germline, CDR1 is LGHDT and CDR2 is YNNKEL (reference sequence). V lost 1 base, J lost 3 bases, and 9 bases lay in between. The CDR3 nucleotides read TGTGCCAGCAGCCAAGGGTGGAGGGCTAATGAAAAACTGTTTTTT. Protein: CASSQGWRANEKLFF.

This clonotype was counted only a few times. The J gene is TRBJ2-1, the V gene TRBV4-2; D is undetermined. CDR1 and CDR2 from the germline V gene are LGHNA and YNFKEQ. With 3 bases removed from V and 0 bases from J, the gap between germline ends came to 9 bases. CDR3 length: 15 residues. The CDR3 is CASSQSMGSYNEQFF. In DNA, the CDR3 is TGTGCCAGCAGCCAGTCGATGGGCTCCTACAATGAGCAGTTCTTC.

The V call is TRBV29-1, the J call TRBJ2-1; D is unresolved. The germline V and J ends were trimmed by 1 base and 6 bases, with 7 bases remaining between them. Germline values: CDR1 SQVTM, CDR2 ANQGSEA. CDR3 size: 12 residues. In nucleotides, the CDR3 is TGCAGCGTTGAAGTACAAGGCAATGAGCAGTTCTTC. This codes for CSVEVQGNEQFF.

This clonotype was detected only a few times. The chain is built from TRBV5-1 and TRBJ2-1, with 12 nucleotides matching TRBD2. The CDR3 consists of 18 residues. The germline V gene has CDR1 SGHRS and CDR2 YFSETQ. The junction had 10 bases not matched to a gene; V was cut back by 1 base and J by 5 bases. This chain's CDR3 is CASSLSASGGAMDNEQFF. The CDR3 DNA reads TGCGCCAGCAGCTTGTCGGCTAGCGGGGGGGCCATGGACAATGAGCAGTTCTTC.

This chain joins TRBV10-3 and TRBJ1-6; possibly TRBD1 for D (5 bases). The CDR3 extends over 13 amino acids. Germline CDR1 reads ENHRY; CDR2 reads SYGVKD. The germline V and J ends were trimmed by 4 bases and 7 bases, with 8 bases remaining between them. CDR3 in DNA: TGTGCCATCAGTGCCAGGGAGAATTCACCCCTCCACTTT. Protein product: CAISARENSPLHF.

The J gene is TRBJ2-5, the V gene TRBV28; the match to TRBD1 covers 8 bases. V gave up 2 bases and J gave up 5 bases; unmatched junction bases: 7. The CDR3 contains 15 residues. Germline CDR1 and CDR2: MDHEN and SYDVKM. CDR3 DNA: TGTGCCAGCAGTTTAGTGACAGGGGCGGGGGAGACCCAGTACTTC. Protein: CASSLVTGAGETQYF.

The chain joins TRBV4-2 to TRBJ2-5; 8 bases map to TRBD2. Near its end, the DNA agrees better with TRBJ2-1, so the J call may be wrong. The CDR3 totals 22 residues. Germline assignment: CDR1 LGHNA and CDR2 YNFKEQ. CDR3 in amino acids: CASSQGSGAKRGNPTYYNEQFF. The CDR3 DNA reads as TGTGCCAGCAGCCAGGGCTCAGGCGCGAAGCGGGGGAACCCAACCTACTACAATGAGCAGTTCTTC.

The chain couples TRBV20-1 to TRBJ1-1; no clear D. V was shortened by 1 base and J by 1 base, with 22 bases between the two germline ends. The CDR3 has 18 amino acids. Germline CDR1 is DFQATT and CDR2 is SNEGSKA (reference sequence). CDR3 sequence (DNA): TGCAGTGCTAGAGCCTTCCACCGGGTTGGGCTATCGAACACTGAAGCTTTCTTT. Residues: CSARAFHRVGLSNTEAFF.

The CDR3 loop is CAISGDRAREETQYF. The CDR3 nucleotides read TGTGCCATCAGTGGAGACAGGGCGCGAGAGGAGACCCAGTACTTC. The rearrangement joins TRBV10-3 to TRBJ2-5; 7 bases match TRBD1. With V trimmed by 4 bases and J by 5 bases, 10 bases remained unmatched. The germline V gene has CDR1 ENHRY and CDR2 SYGVKD. The CDR3 totals 15 residues.

This clonotype was seen only a few times. The chain links TRBV9 to TRBJ1-3, with D perhaps TRBD1 (6 bases). V lost 4 bases, J lost 4 bases, and 18 bases lay in between. Germline V CDR1 and CDR2: SGDLS, YYNGEE. The CDR3 contains 16 residues. The CDR3 spells CASSHGIQGGGNTIYF. The DNA for the CDR3 is TGTGCCAGCAGCCACGGGATTCAAGGGGGGGGAAACACCATATATTTT.

The V call is TRBV2, the J call TRBJ1-4; no reliable D call. Germline CDR1 reads SNHLY; CDR2 reads FYNNEI. Trimming left V 4 bases short and J 1 base short, with 13 bases between. The CDR3 consists of 16 residues. In DNA, the CDR3 is TGTGCCAGCAGTGTAGGAGGTTTGGGAACTAATGAAAAACTGTTTTTT. Amino acid sequence: CASSVGGLGTNEKLFF.

This clonotype was counted a few times. This chain links TRBV5-1 with TRBJ2-1, with TRBD1 as a possible D gene (5 bases). Germline values: CDR1 SGHRS, CDR2 YFSETQ. Trimming removed 2 bases at V and 2 bases at J, with 11 bases between. The CDR3 consists of 15 residues. The CDR3 spells CASSFRQLTYNEQFF. The CDR3 coding sequence is TGCGCCAGCAGCTTTCGACAGCTGACCTACAATGAGCAGTTCTTC.

The chain recombines TRBV5-1 with TRBJ2-5; 7 bases map to TRBD2. The CDR3 runs to 15 residues. The V and J ends lost 4 bases and 5 bases, in that order; junction bases with no gene match: 11. Germline CDR1 SGHRS, CDR2 YFSETQ. CDR3 nucleotides: TGCGCCAGCAGCCCTCGGACTAGATCGTTGGAGACCCAGTACTTC. Amino acids: CASSPRTRSLETQYF.

This rearrangement joins TRBV12-3 or TRBV12-4 to TRBJ2-5; 9 positions match TRBD1. The J call could be wrong; TRBJ2-1 is a better fit for the DNA end. The CDR3 covers 14 residues. As DNA, the CDR3 is TGTGCCAGCACCGGGACAGGGACCTACAATGAGCAGTTCTTC. Amino acids: CASTGTGTYNEQFF.

The rearrangement uses TRBV12-3 or TRBV12-4 and TRBJ2-5; D may match TRBD1 or TRBD2 (5 bases each). The V gene lost 3 bases and the J gene lost 2 bases, with 10 bases spanning the gap. This CDR3 has 14 residues. The CDR3 nucleotides are TGTGCCAGCAGTTTTGTAGGGACGCAAGAGACCCAGTACTTC. Translated: CASSFVGTQETQYF.

The J gene is TRBJ2-3, the V gene TRBV5-1; TRBD2 matches 8 bases. The junction had 3 bases not matched to a gene; V was cut back by 2 bases and J by 1 base. The CDR3 totals 15 residues. Germline loops: CDR1 SGHRS, CDR2 YFSETQ. The chain's CDR3 is CASSLAGVRTDTQYF. In DNA form, the CDR3 reads TGCGCCAGCAGCTTAGCGGGAGTCCGCACAGATACGCAGTATTTT. Full variable domain (rest looked up from reference TRBV5-1 and TRBJ2-3): KAGVTQTPRYLIKTRGQQVTLSCSPISGHRSVSWYQQTPGQGLQFLFEYFSETQRNKGNFPGRFSGRQFSNSRSEMNVSTLELGDSALYLCASSLAGVRTDTQYFGPGTRLTVL.

The chain combines TRBV6-6 with TRBJ1-1; D is undetermined. CDR3 length: 13 residues. Trimming cost V 6 bases and J 5 bases, with 13 bases left between them. Germline-derived CDR1 and CDR2 are MNHNY and SVGAGI (reference sequence). This chain's CDR3 is CASRGRVRTEAFF. Written as DNA, the CDR3 is TGTGCCAGCAGAGGGAGGGTGAGGACTGAAGCTTTCTTT.

V is TRBV6-1 and J is TRBJ1-5, with TRBD1 as a possible D gene (6 bases). The germline V and J ends were trimmed by 6 bases and 3 bases, with 15 bases remaining between them. This CDR3 has 15 residues. Per the germline V gene, CDR1 is MNHNS and CDR2 is SASEGT. As DNA, the CDR3 is TGTGCCAGCAGGGTACAGGGTTATAACAATCAGCCCCAGCATTTT. Its protein is CASRVQGYNNQPQHF.

This clonotype was counted between two and nine times. J is TRBJ2-4 and V is TRBV12-3 or TRBV12-4; D not certain. Trimming stripped 4 bases from V and 8 bases from J, with 6 bases between. The CDR3 length is 11 residues. In DNA, the CDR3 is TGTGCCAGCAGTTCCCTCTACATTCAGTACTTC. Translation gives CASSSLYIQYF.

A few counts support this clonotype. The chain links TRBV7-9 to TRBJ2-5, with TRBD2 identical over 7 bases. CDR3 length equals 15 residues. J was trimmed by 1 base and V by 5 bases; bases with no gene match: 7. The germline CDR1 and CDR2 sequences are SEHNR and FQNEAQ (reference sequence). The CDR3 sequence is CASSLLGTTQETQYF. In DNA, the CDR3 is TGTGCCAGCAGCCTGCTCGGGACTACCCAAGAGACCCAGTACTTC.

This clonotype was recorded a few times. In nucleotides, the CDR3 is TGTGCCAGCAGTGAAGGGGGACTAGCGGGACCAACAGATACGCAGTATTTT. The encoded protein is CASSEGGLAGPTDTQYF. The chain has TRBV25-1 and TRBJ2-3, with TRBD2 identical over 13 bases. V trimming: 2 bases; J trimming: 3 bases; junction bases outside the gene matches: 5. The length of the CDR3 is 17 residues. Germline CDR1 reads MGHDK; CDR2 reads SYGVNS.